The rows below give T cell receptor beta chains drawn from one sample of a study of OX40 agonist ivuxolimab in advanced cancers. The repertoire was sequenced with immunoSEQ multiplex PCR; TCRdb's copy has only in-frame clones and lacks some. The repertoire holds some 96,000 clones, with 70% to 90% as singletons. Sample: CD4+ or CD8+ T cells sorted from blood, taken in a trial of the OX40 agonist ivuxolimab. These receptors were obtained from an adult with an advanced solid tumor such as melanoma, head and neck, liver or kidney cancer. Each CDR3 is given with its conserved first and last residue. A D gene is named only where the DNA matches it firmly. Size values are once, few and many counts, or a class for expanded clones, and some rows have none.

>TRBJ2-1|.|TRBV19|.
TGTGCCAGTAACAGAGTTGGCAATGAGCAGTTCTTC
CASNRVGNEQFF
>TRBJ2-7|.|TRBV30|.
TGTGCCTGGAGTCCGGCGGGAAGGGGACGAGGCGAGCAGTACTTC
CAWSPAGRGRGEQYF
>TRBJ2-5|.|TRBV30|TRBD1
TGTGCCTGGAGTGGGCCGGGACAGCCTTATGGGGAGACCCAGTACTTC
CAWSGPGQPYGETQYF
>TRBJ1-2|.|TRBV27|.
TGTGCCAGCAGAGCCAAAACTAACTATGGCTACACCTTC
CASRAKTNYGYTF
>TRBJ1-2|.|TRBV4-2|TRBD1
TGTGCCAGCAGACGGGACAGGGGCTACACCTTC
CASRRDRGYTF
>TRBJ2-1|once|TRBV9|TRBD2
TGTGCCAGCAGCGTAGGAATAGCGGGTTACAATGAGCAGTTCTTC
CASSVGIAGYNEQFF
>TRBJ1-1|.|TRBV28|.
TGTGCCAGCAGTTCTTACTTGATGGCTTTCTTT
CASSSYLMAFF
>TRBJ1-2|.|TRBV6-1|.
TGTGCCACCCTAATCCTAGGGGATGGCTACACCTTC
CATLILGDGYTF
>TRBJ2-5|.|TRBV5-1|.
TGCGCCAGCCGTAGGGGGGTTCAAGAGACCCAGTACTTC
CASRRGVQETQYF
>TRBJ1-4|.|TRBV19|.
TGTGCCAGTAAAATGGGCCCGGTGGTGTTTTTT
CASKMGPVVFF
>TRBJ1-1|.|TRBV5-1|TRBD1
TGCGCCAGCAGCACCACAGGGGGCTTGTTTGCTTTCTTT
CASSTTGGLFAFF
>TRBJ2-5|.|TRBV5-4|.
TGTGCCAGCAGCCAAGATGCAGATGGGGAGACCCAGTACTTC
CASSQDADGETQYF
>TRBJ2-1|.|TRBV11-2|TRBD1
TGTGCCAGCAGCATTAAACAGGGGGTGGGTGAGCAGTTCTTC
CASSIKQGVGEQFF
>TRBJ2-5|.|TRBV5-1|TRBD2
TGCGCCAGCAGATTGCCCGACCGCCTGACTAGCGCCGACCAAGAGACCCAGTACTTC
CASRLPDRLTSADQETQYF
>TRBJ2-1|.|TRBV10-3|TRBD2
TGTGCCACGGGACTAGTTTACTATGAGCAGTTCTTC
CATGLVYYEQFF
>TRBJ2-7|.|TRBV19|.
TGTGCCAGTAGGCAAAAGGACTCTTACGAGCAGTACTTC
CASRQKDSYEQYF
>TRBJ2-6|once|TRBV5-1|TRBD1
TGCGCCAGCAGTGAGGGGACAGGGGTTACTGGGGCCAACGTCCTGACTTTC
CASSEGTGVTGANVLTF
>TRBJ2-7|.|TRBV2|.
TGTGCCAGCAGTGGATTCGGAGATTACGAGCAGTACTTC
CASSGFGDYEQYF
>TRBJ2-7|.|TRBV7-2|TRBD1
TGTGCCAGCGGGAACCCTACAGGGGTGCAGTACTTC
CASGNPTGVQYF
>TRBJ2-5|once|TRBV5-6|.
TGTGCCAGCAGCTTGTCACACACGTACCAAGAGACCCAGTACTTC
CASSLSHTYQETQYF
>TRBJ2-7|few|TRBV18|.
TGTGCCAGCTCCGCGGGGTTCCACGAGCAGTACTTC
CASSAGFHEQYF
>TRBJ2-7|.|TRBV18|TRBD2
TGTGCCAGCTCCCCGCTGACTAGCGGATTAACCTACGAGCAGTACTTC
CASSPLTSGLTYEQYF
>TRBJ2-1|.|TRBV13|.
TGTGCCAGCAGCTTAGGCCTGGGCAGTGGAGGGTACAATGAGCAGTTCTTC
CASSLGLGSGGYNEQFF
>TRBJ1-6|.|TRBV25-1|.
TGTGCCAGCAGTGAACTGAGCTCCTATAATTCACCCCTCCACTTT
CASSELSSYNSPLHF
>TRBJ1-1|.|TRBV5-1|.
TGCGCCAGCAGCTTGGGGGGCGGGAACACTGAAGCTTTCTTT
CASSLGGGNTEAFF
>TRBJ2-3|.|TRBV29-1|TRBD2
TGCAGCGCTAGCGGGGGGAACACAGATACGCAGTATTTT
CSASGGNTDTQYF
>TRBJ1-1|.|TRBV30|.
TGTGCCTGGAGTGTACGGAGAGGCAGGGCGAGCACTGAAGCTTTCTTT
CAWSVRRGRASTEAFF
>TRBJ2-1|.|TRBV19|TRBD2
TGTGCCAGTAGTATAACTGGAGCGGGGGGAGGCAATGAGCAGTTCTTC
CASSITGAGGGNEQFF
>TRBJ2-1|.|TRBV9|.
TGTGCCAGCAGTCAGGGGCTTCGTGGGGCCGGGAATGAGCAGTTCTTC
CASSQGLRGAGNEQFF
>TRBJ1-5|.|TRBV18|.
TGTGCCAGCTCACCACAGGGTCATCAGCCCCAGCATTTT
CASSPQGHQPQHF
>TRBJ1-2|few|TRBV2|TRBD1
TGTGCCAGCAGTGCCAACAGGGGCCAGAACTATGGCTACACCTTC
CASSANRGQNYGYTF
>TRBJ1-5|.|TRBV27|.
TGTGCCAGCAAGAAAAGGGGAAATCAGCCCCAGCATTTT
CASKKRGNQPQHF
>TRBJ1-3|once|TRBV30|TRBD1
TGTGCCTGGAGGCAGGAGACCGGGACAGGGGCTGGAAACACCATATATTTT
CAWRQETGTGAGNTIYF
>TRBJ1-6|.|TRBV11-1|.
TGTGCCAGCAGCTTAGGGAATTCACCCCTCCACTTT
CASSLGNSPLHF
>TRBJ2-1|.|TRBV4-1|TRBD2
TGCGCCAGCAGACACGTAGGCGGGAGGGCCAATGAGCAGTTCTTC
CASRHVGGRANEQFF
>TRBJ1-4|.|TRBV15|.
TGTGCCACCAGCAGAGGGGATGAAAAACTGTTTTTT
CATSRGDEKLFF
>TRBJ2-1|.|TRBV29-1|.
TGCAGCGTTGCGGCAGGGGGGCCCAATGAGCAGTTCTTC
CSVAAGGPNEQFF
>TRBJ1-2|once|TRBV30|.
TGTGCCTGGAGCACTACAGGGATCTTCTATGGCTACACCTTC
CAWSTTGIFYGYTF
>TRBJ1-1|.|TRBV9|.
TGTGCCAGCAGCGTATTGGGCAAGAACACTGAAGCTTTCTTT
CASSVLGKNTEAFF
>TRBJ1-5|.|TRBV30|TRBD1
TGTGCCTGGAGTGTACAGGGGAACCATCAGCCCCAGCATTTT
CAWSVQGNHQPQHF
>TRBJ2-7|.|TRBV5-4|TRBD1
TGTGCCAGCAGCTTGACCCGGGACAGGCCATCCTACGAGCAGTACTTC
CASSLTRDRPSYEQYF
>TRBJ2-1|.|TRBV19|.
TGTGCCAGTAGACGCAACGAGGACCGAAATGAGCAGTTCTTC
CASRRNEDRNEQFF
>TRBJ2-7|.|TRBV7-6|TRBD1
TGTGCCAGCAGCAGGGGGCCATCCTACGAGCAGTACTTC
CASSRGPSYEQYF